The 6 T cell receptor beta chains below were found in one sample sequenced in a study of CD8+ T cells in alopecia areata. Isolated RNA was reverse transcribed into cDNA used as the sequencing template. Profiled with immunoSEQ multiplex PCR; TCRdb holds only in-frame clones, not every one. Of approximately 99,000 clones in the sample, 50% to 70% were seen once. Input material: NKG2D-low CD8+ T cells sorted from blood. The receptors stem from a human donor with alopecia areata.

The chain carries TRBV5-6 and TRBJ2-7, with D unresolved. The CDR3 has 14 residues. CDR1 and CDR2 from the germline V gene are SGHDT and YYEEEE. V was clipped by 3 bases and J by 3 bases, with 13 bases between them. CDR3 loop: CASSSGFQIYEQYF. The CDR3 DNA reads as TGTGCCAGCAGCTCCGGGTTCCAGATCTACGAGCAGTACTTC. The complete variable domain, with remaining parts taken from reference TRBV5-6 and TRBJ2-7, reads DAGVTQSPTHLIKTRGQQVTLRCSPKSGHDTVSWYQQALGQGPQFIFQYYEEEERQRGNFPDRFSGHQFPNYSSELNVNALLLGDSALYLCASSSGFQIYEQYFGPGTRLTVT.

The chain combines TRBV30 with TRBJ1-2; tentatively, D is TRBD1 (6 bases). The CDR3 runs to 13 residues. The germline CDR1 and CDR2 sequences are GTSNPN and SVGIG (reference sequence). The V end was cut by 6 bases, the J end by 1 base, with 12 bases between. The CDR3 loop reads CACPDRYNYGYTF. The CDR3 nucleotides are TGTGCCTGCCCCGACAGGTATAACTATGGCTACACCTTC.

The CDR3 nucleotides are TGTGCCAGCAGGCCCGGTCGGGAGAGCCACCACGAGCAGTACTTC. Its protein is CASRPGRESHHEQYF. The V gene is TRBV28, the J gene TRBJ2-7; a possible D gene is TRBD2 (6 bases). Trimming stripped 6 bases from V and 5 bases from J, with 20 bases between. There are 15 residues in the CDR3. The germline gives CDR1 MDHEN, CDR2 SYDVKM.

V usage is TRBV13 and J usage is TRBJ2-1; 12 bases fit TRBD2. Germline V gives CDR1 PRHDT, CDR2 FYEKMQ (reference sequence). There are 14 residues in the CDR3. With 5 bases clipped from V and 9 bases from J, the junction kept 5 bases outside the gene matches. CDR3 sequence (DNA): TGTGCCAGCAGCCGACTAGCGGGAGATGGTGAGCAGTTCTTC. Translating gives CASSRLAGDGEQFF.

J is TRBJ2-2 and V is TRBV30; 11 positions agree with TRBD2. This CDR3 has 15 amino acids. CDR1 is GTSNPN, CDR2 SVGIG, per germline (reference sequence). Trimming took 3 bases from V and 6 from J; bases not matched to a gene: 6. The CDR3 DNA is TGTGCCTGGAGCCGACTAGCGGGAAGGCCCGGGGAGCTGTTTTTT. Protein sequence: CAWSRLAGRPGELFF.

The chain combines TRBV28 with TRBJ2-3, with 7 bases aligning to TRBD1. The ends lost 5 bases at V and 4 bases at J; junction bases unmatched: 9. The CDR3 runs 15 residues. Germline V lookup: CDR1 MDHEN, CDR2 SYDVKM. DNA of the CDR3: TGTGCCAGCAGTCATACAGGGGATTCTGCAGATACGCAGTATTTT. Translated, it gives CASSHTGDSADTQYF.